This TCR beta chain was recorded in a study of blood T cell repertoires in COVID-19. Study at large: Samples taken during acute and convalescent COVID-19 were collected in the United States, Italy and Spain.

Assignment of participants to cohorts was predicated upon participant-reported clinical history. Authors' data handling: Counts of nucleated cells, estimated from reference gene primer amplification, were obtained. The table came from immunoSEQ multiplex PCR; TCRdb's copy has only in-frame clones and leaves some out. V and J calls and clone size follow that table, whereas D and trimming were derived from the DNA. The table records 250,000 to 300,000 clones, approximately 78% of them present only once. The CDR3 runs 14 residues. The germline V gene has CDR1 SGDLS and CDR2 YYNGEE. V trimming: 5 bases; J trimming: 0 bases; junction bases outside the gene matches: 1.

This sequence originates from a man between 35 and 55 years old who had been exposed to COVID-19. The specimen was PBMCs or T cells enriched from blood (not recorded which). The chain recombines TRBV9 with TRBJ2-2; TRBD1 matches at 7 bases. The CDR3 DNA is TGTGCCAGCAGGGACAGGACGAACACCGGGGAGCTGTTTTTT. Protein product: CASRDRTNTGELFF.